This entry lists 23 T cell receptor beta chains sequenced from one sample in a study of blood T cell repertoires in COVID-19. Measured with immunoSEQ multiplex PCR; TCRdb has only the in-frame clones, and not every one. The table records over 50,000 clones, approximately 91% of them present only once. Sequences were obtained from peripheral blood. The receptors were sampled from a woman aged 55-69 years with active or convalescent COVID-19.

The chain uses TRBV7-2 and TRBJ2-2; 14 nucleotides agree with TRBD2. Trimming removed 3 bases from V and 5 bases from J; junction bases left unmatched: 5. Germline values: CDR1 SGHTA, CDR2 FQGNSA. This CDR3 spans 17 amino acids. The CDR3: CASSFPGLAGGTGELFF. DNA of the CDR3: TGTGCCAGCAGCTTCCCTGGACTAGCGGGGGGAACCGGGGAGCTGTTTTTT. Full variable domain (outside the CDR3, taken from reference TRBV7-2 and TRBJ2-2): GAGVSQSPSNKVTEKGKDVELRCDPISGHTALYWYRQSLGQGLEFLIYFQGNSAPDKSGLPSDRFSAERTGGSVSTLTIQRTQQEDSAVYLCASSFPGLAGGTGELFFGEGSRLTVL.

CDR3 in amino acids: CASSRGTGYNEQFF. The CDR3, as DNA: TGTGCCAGTAGTAGGGGGACTGGTTACAATGAGCAGTTCTTC. This chain uses TRBV19 with TRBJ2-1; D possibly corresponds to TRBD2 (6 bases). V gave up 4 bases and J gave up 4 bases, with 11 bases separating them. CDR3 length: 14 residues. CDR1 LNHDA and CDR2 SQIVND come from the germline V gene (reference sequence). The full variable domain, in which reference TRBV19 and TRBJ2-1 provide the parts outside the CDR3, is DGGITQSPKYLFRKEGQNVTLSCEQNLNHDAMYWYRQDPGQGLRLIYYSQIVNDFQKGDIAEGYSVSREKKESFPLTVTSAQKNPTAFYLCASSRGTGYNEQFFGPGTRLTVL.

This chain joins TRBV2 and TRBJ2-3; 7 positions agree with TRBD1. Germline V gives CDR1 SNHLY, CDR2 FYNNEI. The CDR3 has 15 residues. With V trimmed by 5 bases and J by 5 bases, 10 bases remained unmatched. CDR3 bases: TGTGCCAGCAGTCGAGAGACAGGGCGCAGAGATACGCAGTATTTT. Amino acids: CASSRETGRRDTQYF.

The chain combines TRBV2 with TRBJ2-5; maybe TRBD2 (6 bases). The CDR3 is 15 amino acids. V gave up 3 bases and J gave up 2 bases, with 13 bases separating them. Germline V CDR1 and CDR2: SNHLY, FYNNEI. CDR3: CASSEGAGTQETQYF. DNA of the CDR3: TGTGCCAGCAGTGAGGGTGCGGGGACTCAAGAGACCCAGTACTTC.

V is TRBV6-1 and J is TRBJ2-7, with a possible D match to TRBD2 (5 bases). The V end lost 1 base, the J end lost 3 bases, and 7 bases lay between the germline ends. CDR1 and CDR2 (germline): MNHNS, SASEGT. This CDR3 contains 13 residues. This CDR3 is CASSEVRDYEQYF. The CDR3, as DNA: TGTGCCAGCAGTGAAGTTCGGGACTACGAGCAGTACTTC.

The chain is built from TRBV10-3 and TRBJ1-1; possibly TRBD1 for D (6 bases). The CDR3 extends over 14 amino acids. CDR1 and CDR2 (germline): ENHRY, SYGVKD. Trimming shortened V by 5 bases and J by 5 bases, and 15 bases separated the two germline ends. The CDR3 loop is CAISMGAGKTEAFF. CDR3 nucleotide sequence: TGTGCCATCAGTATGGGGGCGGGCAAAACTGAAGCTTTCTTT.

The chain links TRBV6-5 to TRBJ2-1, with 8 bases identical to TRBD2. Germline CDR1 is MNHEY and CDR2 is SVGAGI. The junction had 5 bases not matched to a gene; V was cut back by 4 bases and J by 0 bases. The CDR3 is made up of 16 amino acids. CDR3 sequence: CASSFSGMSSYNEQFF. The CDR3 DNA reads TGTGCCAGCAGTTTTAGCGGGATGAGCTCCTACAATGAGCAGTTCTTC.

This chain links TRBV5-1 with TRBJ2-1; unclear D gene. V was clipped by 0 bases and J by 8 bases, with 18 bases between them. Germline V lookup: CDR1 SGHRS, CDR2 YFSETQ. The CDR3 is 16 residues long. CDR3 sequence: CASSLDLGHPPDEQFF. The CDR3 DNA follows: TGCGCCAGCAGCTTGGACCTGGGCCACCCTCCAGATGAGCAGTTCTTC.

This chain links TRBV6-9 with TRBJ1-5, with D maybe TRBD1 (6 bases). This CDR3 region has 15 residues. Trimming took off 11 bases at V and 0 bases at J, with 17 bases between the two ends. Germline CDR1 is MNHGY and CDR2 is SVAAGI. CDR3 region: CAGGGLGPSNQPQHF. Here the CDR3 DNA reads TGTGCCGGGGGGGGGCTGGGGCCTAGCAATCAGCCCCAGCATTTT.

This CDR3 reads CASSDTTPGELFF. The CDR3 bases are TGTGCCAGCAGTGATACCACACCCGGGGAGCTGTTTTTT. The genes are TRBV7-3 and TRBJ2-2; D uncertain. The CDR3 is 13 amino acids. Germline CDR1 SGHTA, CDR2 FQGTGA. Trimming removed 6 bases from V and 6 bases from J, with 11 bases in between.

The chain uses TRBV24-1 and TRBJ2-3; perhaps TRBD1 as D (5 bases). Germline CDR1 and CDR2: KGHDR and SFDVKD. V gave up 3 bases and J gave up 3 bases, with 15 bases separating them. This CDR3 spans 16 amino acids. The CDR3 is CATSDGAKVVTDTQYF. The CDR3 bases are TGTGCCACCAGTGATGGGGCGAAAGTGGTGACAGATACGCAGTATTTT.

This sequence joins TRBV4-1 and TRBJ1-1; D not certain. Germline lookup yields CDR1 MGHRA and CDR2 YSYEKL. Trimming cost V 1 base and J 1 base, with 7 bases left between them. This CDR3 has 14 amino acids. The CDR3 spells CASSQVAKNTEAFF. In nucleotides, the CDR3 is TGCGCCAGCAGCCAAGTAGCCAAGAACACTGAAGCTTTCTTT.

The V call is TRBV7-3, the J call TRBJ1-1; 9 nucleotides match TRBD1. Germline V gene lookup returns CDR1 SGHTA and CDR2 FQGTGA. The J segment lost 10 bases and the V segment lost 4 bases, leaving 13 bases of the junction unmatched. The CDR3 is 15 amino acids. This CDR3 reads CASSYQTGGDRLAFF. Here the CDR3 DNA reads TGTGCCAGCAGCTACCAAACAGGGGGCGACCGTCTAGCTTTCTTT.

The chain recombines TRBV28 with TRBJ1-2, with D perhaps matching TRBD1 (6 bases). V lost 9 bases and J 5 bases, leaving 19 bases between the germline ends. This CDR3 is 14 amino acids long. Germline V gene data show CDR1 as MDHEN and CDR2 as SYDVKM. The CDR3 loop reads CASHVRGPIYGYTF. CDR3 coding DNA: TGTGCCAGTCACGTCAGGGGTCCCATTTATGGCTACACCTTC.

The chain is built from TRBV7-6 and TRBJ2-7; TRBD1 matches 8 bases. The CDR3 has 15 residues. Germline assignment: CDR1 SGHVS and CDR2 FNYEAQ. V gave up 5 bases and J gave up 3 bases; unmatched junction bases: 9. CDR3: CASSPTTGAVYEQYF. CDR3 nucleotides: TGTGCCAGCAGCCCCACGACAGGGGCAGTCTACGAGCAGTACTTC.

The rearrangement joins TRBV28 to TRBJ2-5; TRBD2 matches at 8 bases. This CDR3 comprises 14 residues. Germline V gene sequence: CDR1 MDHEN, CDR2 SYDVKM. Losses at the gene ends were 6 bases for V and 2 bases for J; bases not matched to a gene: 5. This chain's CDR3 is CASSYLAGQETQYF. CDR3 nucleotide sequence: TGTGCCAGCAGCTATTTAGCGGGGCAAGAGACCCAGTACTTC.

The chain uses TRBV28 and TRBJ2-1, with D possibly TRBD2 on 6 matching bases. Germline CDR1 MDHEN, CDR2 SYDVKM. V lost 4 bases and J lost 0, with 13 bases in between. The CDR3 spans 16 residues. The CDR3 DNA sequence: TGTGCCAGCAGTTCCCAGCGGGTTTCCTCCTACAATGAGCAGTTCTTC. Its protein product is CASSSQRVSSYNEQFF.

This clone was seen a handful of times. The chain carries TRBV11-3 and TRBJ1-1; perhaps TRBD1 as D (6 bases). V lost 4 bases, J lost 11 bases, and 14 bases lay in between. CDR1 is SGHNT, CDR2 YENEEA, per germline. There are 12 residues in the CDR3. Here the CDR3 reads CASSSSTGRAFF. The DNA for the CDR3 is TGTGCCAGCAGCTCATCGACAGGAAGGGCTTTCTTT.

The chain employs TRBV25-1 and TRBJ1-2, with 7 bases identical to TRBD1. This CDR3 is 14 amino acids long. Germline V lookup: CDR1 MGHDK, CDR2 SYGVNS. J gave up 10 bases and V 3 bases, and 11 bases lay outside the gene matches. CDR3 sequence (DNA): TGTGCCAGCAGTGAGCCCTCCGGGACAGTACCCTACACCTTC. It specifies CASSEPSGTVPYTF.

The J gene is TRBJ2-5, the V gene TRBV29-1; weak D call: TRBD2 (6 bases). This CDR3 comprises 13 residues. Germline loops: CDR1 SQVTM, CDR2 ANQGSEA. V dropped 1 base and J dropped 2 bases, with 8 bases sitting between them. This CDR3 is CSVEGGDQETQYF. The CDR3, as DNA: TGCAGCGTTGAAGGGGGGGATCAAGAGACCCAGTACTTC.

This clone has only one observation. The genes are TRBV6-4 and TRBJ2-3, with D perhaps TRBD2 (5 bases). The CDR3 length is 14 residues. V lost 6 bases and J 0 bases, leaving 10 bases between the germline ends. Germline loops: CDR1 MRHNA, CDR2 SNTAGT. Here the CDR3 reads CASRKAASTDTQYF. DNA for the CDR3: TGTGCCAGCAGAAAAGCGGCTAGCACAGATACGCAGTATTTT.

V gene TRBV7-2 combines with J gene TRBJ1-1, with no clear D. The CDR3 is 15 amino acids. V lost 5 bases and J 3 bases, leaving 16 bases between the germline ends. Germline-derived CDR1 and CDR2 are SGHTA and FQGNSA. CDR3: CASSPRGFTDTEAFF. In DNA, the CDR3 is TGTGCCAGCAGCCCCCGAGGGTTTACGGACACTGAAGCTTTCTTT.

This clone has a single count. This chain connects TRBV5-4 to TRBJ1-1; 9 positions agree with TRBD1. Germline V CDR1 and CDR2: SGHNT, YYREEE (reference sequence). This CDR3 is 16 amino acids long. V lost 0 bases and J lost 1; bases outside the gene matches: 4. The CDR3 reads CASSLEPGQGNTEAFF. DNA of the CDR3: TGTGCCAGCAGCTTGGAACCGGGACAGGGGAACACTGAAGCTTTCTTT.